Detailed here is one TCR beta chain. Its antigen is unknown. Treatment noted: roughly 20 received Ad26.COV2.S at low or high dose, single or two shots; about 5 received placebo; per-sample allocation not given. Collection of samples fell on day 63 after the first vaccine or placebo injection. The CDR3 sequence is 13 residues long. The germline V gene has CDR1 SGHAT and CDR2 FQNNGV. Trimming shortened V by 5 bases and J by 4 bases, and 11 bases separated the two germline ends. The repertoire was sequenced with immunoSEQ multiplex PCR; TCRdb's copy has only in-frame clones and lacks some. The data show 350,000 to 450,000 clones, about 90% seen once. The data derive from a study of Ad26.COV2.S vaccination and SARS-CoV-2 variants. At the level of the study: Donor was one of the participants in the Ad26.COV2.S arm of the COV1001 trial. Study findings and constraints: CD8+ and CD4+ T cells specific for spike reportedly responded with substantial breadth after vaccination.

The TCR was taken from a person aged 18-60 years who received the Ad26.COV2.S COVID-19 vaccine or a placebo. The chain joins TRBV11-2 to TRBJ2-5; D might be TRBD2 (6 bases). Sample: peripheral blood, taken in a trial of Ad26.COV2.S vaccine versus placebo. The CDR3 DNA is TGTGCCAGCAGCATCGGGGGAGGAGAGACCCAGTACTTC. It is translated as CASSIGGGETQYF.